The next 20 T cell receptor beta chains were all read from a single sample in a study of tumor and adjacent non-tumor tissue in lung cancer. This sample's RNA came from whole unsorted tissue. The library came from three nested PCR rounds adapted from ARM-PCR protocols. TCRdb reprocessed the multiplex PCR reads via MiXCR and lists one record per CDR3 protein. The table has 100,000 to 120,000 distinct CDR3 sequences, 84% seen once. Sequencing was carried out using lung tumor tissue. Receptors originate from a man between 70 and 80 years old with non-small cell lung cancer.

The gene calls are TRBV14 and TRBJ1-1; unclear D gene. The length of the CDR3 is 15 residues. V lost 10 bases to trimming and J lost 1 base, with 19 bases between them. Germline V gene lookup returns CDR1 SGHDN and CDR2 FVKESK. The CDR3 reads CAINRVWAGNTEAFF. The DNA of the CDR3 is TGTGCCATCAACCGAGTGTGGGCGGGGAACACTGAAGCTTTCTTT.

This clonotype was counted ten times or more. In DNA form, the CDR3 reads TGCGCCAGCAGCTTGCTGGCTAGCGGGAGGTCCTACAATGAGCAGTTCTTC. Translating it yields CASSLLASGRSYNEQFF. V and J are TRBV5-1 and TRBJ2-1, with 11 bases that match TRBD2. Germline CDR1 is SGHRS and CDR2 is YFSETQ. V was clipped by 1 base and J by 1 base; unmatched bases: 4. The CDR3 length is 17 residues.

In the case of this clonotype: The missing conserved phenylalanine or tryptophan at the end of this CDR3 makes a read error likely. The DNA is omitted, as the CDR3 cannot be located on it reliably, and the CDR3 follows TCRdb's listing. This chain links TRBV12-3 or TRBV12-4 with TRBJ1-2; the D segment call TRBD1 is taken from the table without a DNA check. The CDR3 spans 11 residues, counting both ends. CDR3 loop: CARTLGDGCTI.

Comment on this clonotype: Possible read error: a much larger clone is one base away. This rearrangement joins TRBV7-9 to TRBJ2-2; D gene ambiguous. This CDR3 is built from 17 residues. The germline V and J ends were trimmed by 8 bases and 4 bases, with 23 bases remaining between them. The germline V gene encodes CDR1 SEHNR and CDR2 FQNEAQ (reference sequence). The CDR3 region is CASPPNIRKISTGELFF. CDR3 nucleotides: TGTGCCAGCCCGCCGAACATACGGAAAATCAGCACCGGGGAGCTGTTTTTT.

The chain couples TRBV10-3 to TRBJ2-1; D call uncertain. Germline assignment: CDR1 ENHRY and CDR2 SYGVKD. Trimming took 3 bases from V and 4 from J, leaving 19 bases between them. The CDR3 totals 17 residues. Here the CDR3 reads CAISDPQSRNSYNEQFF. The CDR3 coding sequence is TGTGCCATCAGTGACCCCCAGAGCAGGAACTCTTACAATGAGCAGTTCTTC.

Concerning this clonotype itself: Germline is not matched at one junction end, which may reflect a read error. The chain combines TRBV29-1 with TRBJ1-2; the D is unclear. The CDR3 consists of 14 residues. Germline V gene sequence: CDR1 SQVTM, CDR2 ANQGSEA. The CDR3 loop is CSAERRKADYGYTF. Here the CDR3 DNA reads TGCAGCGCCGAGAGAAGGAAGGCTGACTATGGCTACACCTTT. The full variable domain, its missing parts supplied by reference TRBV29-1 and TRBJ1-2, is SAVISQKPSRDICQRGTSLTIQCQVDSQVTMMFWYRQQPGQSLTLIATANQGSEATYESGFVIDKFPISRPNLTFSTLTVSNMSPEDSSIYLCSAERRKADYGYTFGSGTRLTVV.

As concerns this clonotype: A single base separates this from a much larger clone, so it may be a read error. The V and J genes are TRBV20-1 and TRBJ2-1; weak D call: TRBD2 (5 bases). The CDR3 consists of 15 residues. Germline values: CDR1 DFQATT, CDR2 SNEGSKA (reference sequence). CDR3 nucleotide sequence: TGCAGTACTAGTCAACCCACCCGGCAAAGCAATGAGCAGTTCTTC. The encoded protein is CSTSQPTRQSNEQFF.

On this clonotype itself: Relative to the germline gene, one junction end is altered; a read error may explain this. The chain employs TRBV10-3 and TRBJ1-2; D unresolved. This CDR3 spans 13 amino acids. The germline V gene encodes CDR1 ENHRY and CDR2 SYGVKD. This chain's CDR3 is CAINAEQSHGYTF. As DNA, the CDR3 is TGTGCAATCAATGCTGAGCAAAGCCACGGCTACACGTTC.

The chain joins TRBV11-2 to TRBJ2-7, with a possible D match to TRBD1 (6 bases). Germline lookup yields CDR1 SGHAT and CDR2 FQNNGV. The CDR3 covers 15 residues. V dropped 5 bases and J dropped 2 bases, with 16 bases sitting between them. The CDR3, as DNA: TGTGCCAGCAGCCCCCCCGGGACACCAACCTACGAGCAGTACTTC. Translation gives CASSPPGTPTYEQYF.

Ten or more counts support this clonotype. J is TRBJ2-7 and V is TRBV30; maybe TRBD2 (5 bases). The CDR3 contains 16 residues. The V gene's germline CDR1 is GTSNPN and CDR2 SVGIG (reference sequence). V was pared by 1 base and J by 3 bases, with 19 bases between. The CDR3 here is CAWSAAGLTVYYEQYF. The CDR3 DNA reads as TGTGCCTGGAGTGCGGCGGGCCTAACAGTATACTACGAGCAGTACTTC.

This clonotype was observed at least ten times. The V and J genes are TRBV28 and TRBJ1-1; perhaps TRBD1 as D (6 bases). CDR3 length: 18 amino acids. Per the germline V gene, CDR1 is MDHEN and CDR2 is SYDVKM. Trimming removed 6 bases at V and 0 bases at J, with 23 bases between. CDR3 amino acids: CASRLPAPGVVMNTEAFF. The DNA of the CDR3 is TGTGCCAGCAGACTTCCTGCTCCAGGGGTGGTCATGAACACTGAAGCTTTCTTT.

The table lists this clonotype with many counts. The rearrangement uses TRBV29-1 and TRBJ1-1, with D unresolved. CDR3 length: 14 amino acids. Germline V lookup: CDR1 SQVTM, CDR2 ANQGSEA. V lost 3 bases and J lost 0, with 11 bases in between. CDR3 region: CSVEVGGMNTEAFF. Here the CDR3 DNA reads TGCAGCGTTGAGGTTGGAGGCATGAACACTGAAGCTTTCTTT.

V and J are TRBV6-2 or TRBV6-3 and TRBJ2-3; D ambiguous. From germline, CDR1 is MNHEY and CDR2 SVGEGT. V lost 0 bases and J lost 0, with 13 bases in between. The CDR3 length is 17 residues. CDR3 region: CASSYSGRKSSTDTQYF. CDR3 sequence (DNA): TGTGCCAGCAGTTACTCAGGCCGAAAGTCTAGCACAGATACGCAGTATTTT.

V usage is TRBV7-8 and J usage is TRBJ2-2; D is possibly TRBD2 (5 bases). CDR1 is SGHVS, CDR2 FQNEAQ, per germline. Between the trimmed V and J ends, which lost 1 base and 10 bases, there was a span of 13 bases. The CDR3 consists of 14 residues. CDR3 in DNA: TGTGCCAGCAGCTTAGGGTGGGAGTCCGCGGAGCTGTTTTTT. Protein: CASSLGWESAELFF.

With regard to this clonotype: Germline and junction disagree at one end, which may indicate a read error. The chain has TRBV29-1 and TRBJ2-1; D possibly corresponds to TRBD2 (6 bases). This CDR3 is 14 amino acids long. Germline-derived CDR1 and CDR2 are SQVTM and ANQGSEA. The CDR3 loop is CSALAEGRGNEQLF. CDR3 DNA: TGCAGCGCCTTAGCGGAGGGCCGGGGTAATGAGCAGTTATTC.

This clonotype appeared a few times. An end of the junction differs from the germline gene, which may be a read error. The chain has TRBV5-1 and TRBJ1-4, with 8 positions matching TRBD1. The CDR3 extends over 15 amino acids. Germline V gene sequence: CDR1 SGHRS, CDR2 YFSETQ. In DNA form, the CDR3 reads TGCGCCAGCAGCATAACAGGGGGTGAGAATGAAGAACTGTTTTTT. This encodes CASSITGGENEELFF.

Details on this clonotype: It may be a read error: a sequence one base away is much more abundant. V gene TRBV20-1 combines with J gene TRBJ1-6, with D uncertain. This CDR3 spans 20 amino acids. V dropped 1 base and J dropped 7 bases, with 29 bases sitting between them. CDR1 and CDR2 (germline): DFQATT, SNEGSKA (reference sequence). The CDR3 DNA reads TGCAGTGCTAGAGGCCCCAACCTTAAATCGGTACAGAGAAAAAATTCACCCCTCCACTTT. Translating it yields CSARGPNLKSVQRKNSPLHF.

This rearrangement joins TRBV28 to TRBJ1-3, with D possibly matching TRBD1 (6 bases). The germline V gene encodes CDR1 MDHEN and CDR2 SYDVKM. The CDR3 spans 16 residues. V was shortened by 3 bases and J by 2 bases, with 14 bases between the two germline ends. In DNA form, the CDR3 reads TGTGCCAGCAGTTTGCAAACGGGGGCGCCTGGAAACACCATATATTTT. Its protein is CASSLQTGAPGNTIYF.

To note about this clonotype: At one end the junction does not follow the germline gene, possibly because of a read error. The chain joins TRBV29-1 to TRBJ1-1, with TRBD1 matching over 9 bases. The CDR3 runs 14 residues. The germline gives CDR1 SQVTM, CDR2 ANQGSEA. The CDR3 sequence is CSVLDRGRDTEVLF. In DNA form, the CDR3 reads TGCAGTGTTCTGGACAGGGGCAGGGACACTGAAGTTCTCTTT.

This clonotype came up once. The junction and the germline gene differ at one end; a read error may be behind it. This chain connects TRBV4-3 to TRBJ2-1; tentatively, D is TRBD1 (6 bases). CDR1 and CDR2 from the germline V gene are LGHNA and YSLEER. This CDR3 comprises 15 residues. This CDR3 is CASSQDSGAGNEQFF. CDR3 DNA: TGCGCCAGTAGCCAAGATTCAGGGGCTGGGAATGAGCAGTTCTTC.